The TCR beta chain under discussion was sequenced for a study of blood T cell repertoires in COVID-19. Study as a whole: Acute-phase and convalescent COVID-19 samples originated in the United States, Italy and Spain. T cells, B-cell-depleted T cells, or PBMCs supplied cDNA or gDNA.

Deletions cut 1 base from V and 0 bases from J, with 7 bases between. Germline assignment: CDR1 LGHDT and CDR2 YNNKEL (reference sequence). This CDR3 is built from 15 residues. Original processing methods: Using reference gene primer amplification, nucleated cell counts were estimated. The table came from immunoSEQ multiplex PCR; TCRdb's copy has only in-frame clones and leaves some out. D and trimming were read from the DNA, whereas the V and J calls and clone size are those reported in that table. The sample records 150,000 to 200,000 clones, 80% to 95% being singletons. This TCR was recovered from a woman aged 60-75 years with COVID-19, enrolled during active disease. Sequencing was done on a sample of peripheral blood. This chain links TRBV3-1 (or the pseudogene TRBV3-2) with TRBJ1-3; a weak D match, TRBD1 (6 bases). CDR3 nucleotides: TGTGCCAGCAGCCAAGCAGGGGCCTCTGGAAACACCATATATTTT. This codes for CASSQAGASGNTIYF.